The 10 T cell receptor beta chains listed next were all sequenced from one sample in a study of blood T cell repertoires in COVID-19. TCRdb's copy holds only in-frame clones and misses some; the assay was immunoSEQ multiplex PCR. The sample yields about 150,000 clones, 65% to 90% seen once. Material for sequencing was peripheral blood. The origin of the receptors is a woman aged 55-75 years with active or convalescent COVID-19.

The chain recombines TRBV5-3 with TRBJ1-5; 8 positions agree with TRBD1. TRBV5-3 is reported as an ORF; its role is uncertain. This CDR3 spans 21 amino acids. V lost 5 bases, J lost 6 bases, and 28 bases stayed unmatched. The CDR3 DNA sequence: TGTGCCAGAAGTCCGCTTACAGGGGGGCCTGCGAAGTGCTTAGTTGGTCAGCCCCAGCATTTT. It is translated as CARSPLTGGPAKCLVGQPQHF.

V is TRBV5-4 and J is TRBJ1-4, with 9 bases lining up with TRBD1. This CDR3 region has 15 residues. V shed 2 bases and J 2 bases; nucleotides not matched to a gene: 1. Germline V gene lookup returns CDR1 SGHNT and CDR2 YYREEE (reference sequence). The CDR3 coding sequence is TGTGCCAGCAGCTTTACAGGGGGCACTAATGAAAAACTGTTTTTT. Amino acids: CASSFTGGTNEKLFF. The variable domain in full, with the rest retrieved from reference TRBV5-4 and TRBJ1-4, is ETGVTQSPTHLIKTRGQQVTLRCSSQSGHNTVSWYQQALGQGPQFIFQYYREEENGRGNFPPRFSGLQFPNYSSELNVNALELDDSALYLCASSFTGGTNEKLFFGSGTQLSVL.

V is TRBV5-1 and J is TRBJ2-7, with 8 bases that match TRBD1. Looked up from germline, CDR1 is SGHRS and CDR2 is YFSETQ. V shed 3 bases, J shed 6 bases, and the junction held 8 bases outside the gene matches. This CDR3 has 14 amino acids. For the CDR3, the DNA is TGCGCCAGCAGCTATACAGGGGGACGAATCGAGCAGTACTTC. Protein: CASSYTGGRIEQYF.

This rearrangement joins TRBV3-1 (or the pseudogene TRBV3-2) to TRBJ1-1, with D unclear. V was pared by 1 base and J by 6 bases, with 6 bases between. The CDR3 covers 12 residues. Germline V CDR1 and CDR2: LGHDT, YNNKEL (reference sequence). DNA of the CDR3: TGTGCCAGCAGCCAAGTTAGCGCTGAAGCTTTCTTT. Its protein product is CASSQVSAEAFF.

V is TRBV5-1 and J is TRBJ2-3; 8 nucleotides line up with TRBD2. Germline trimming cut 5 bases from V and 4 bases from J; bases unmatched to any gene: 6. Germline lookup yields CDR1 SGHRS and CDR2 YFSETQ. This CDR3 is 14 amino acids long. CDR3 protein: CASRVSGEADTQYF. The CDR3, as DNA: TGCGCCAGCAGGGTTAGCGGGGAAGCAGATACGCAGTATTTT.

The chain has TRBV7-3 and TRBJ2-2; 9 bases fit TRBD1. The CDR3 runs 16 residues. From germline, CDR1 is SGHTA and CDR2 FQGTGA. J gave up 5 bases and V 1 base, and 5 bases lay outside the gene matches. The CDR3, as DNA: TGTGCCAGCAGCTTAAGGGGACAGGGAGCAACCGGGGAGCTGTTTTTT. Its protein product is CASSLRGQGATGELFF. Full variable domain (missing parts from reference TRBV7-3 and TRBJ2-2): GAGVSQTPSNKVTEKGKYVELRCDPISGHTALYWYRQSLGQGPEFLIYFQGTGAADDSGLPNDRFFAVRPEGSVSTLKIQRTERGDSAVYLCASSLRGQGATGELFFGEGSRLTVL.

The chain carries TRBV6-5 and TRBJ1-4; D unclear. Germline V CDR1 and CDR2: MNHEY, SVGAGI. The CDR3 length is 14 residues. V dropped 8 bases and J dropped 0 bases, with 10 bases sitting between them. The CDR3 coding sequence is TGTGCCAGCGACGAGGGCGCAACTAATGAAAAACTGTTTTTT. Its protein product is CASDEGATNEKLFF.

This clone came up once. The V and J genes are TRBV7-2 and TRBJ2-5; TRBD2 matches 7 bases. Germline assignment: CDR1 SGHTA and CDR2 FQGNSA. The V segment lost 1 base and the J segment 4 bases; nucleotides outside the gene matches: 6. This CDR3 has 15 residues. CDR3: CASSLVLAGVETQYF. CDR3 coding DNA: TGTGCCAGCAGCTTAGTACTCGCGGGGGTAGAGACCCAGTACTTC.

V usage is TRBV2 and J usage is TRBJ1-5; 9 bases map to TRBD1. The CDR3 runs 14 residues. V trimming: 5 bases; J trimming: 6 bases; junction bases outside the gene matches: 5. CDR1 and CDR2 from the germline V gene are SNHLY and FYNNEI. This CDR3 reads CASSWDRDRQPQHF. As DNA, the CDR3 is TGTGCCAGCAGTTGGGACAGGGACCGTCAGCCCCAGCATTTT.

Regarding this clone: Other DNA sequences in the same sample also yield this CDR3. The genes are TRBV24-1 and TRBJ1-5; TRBD1 matches 9 bases. The CDR3 is 17 amino acids. Trimming at V came to 4 bases and at J to 1 base, leaving 7 bases not matched to a gene. The germline V gene encodes CDR1 KGHDR and CDR2 SFDVKD. CDR3 residues: CATSDHGTGRSNQPQHF. The CDR3 region has the DNA TGTGCCACCAGTGACCATGGGACAGGGAGGAGCAATCAGCCCCAGCATTTT.